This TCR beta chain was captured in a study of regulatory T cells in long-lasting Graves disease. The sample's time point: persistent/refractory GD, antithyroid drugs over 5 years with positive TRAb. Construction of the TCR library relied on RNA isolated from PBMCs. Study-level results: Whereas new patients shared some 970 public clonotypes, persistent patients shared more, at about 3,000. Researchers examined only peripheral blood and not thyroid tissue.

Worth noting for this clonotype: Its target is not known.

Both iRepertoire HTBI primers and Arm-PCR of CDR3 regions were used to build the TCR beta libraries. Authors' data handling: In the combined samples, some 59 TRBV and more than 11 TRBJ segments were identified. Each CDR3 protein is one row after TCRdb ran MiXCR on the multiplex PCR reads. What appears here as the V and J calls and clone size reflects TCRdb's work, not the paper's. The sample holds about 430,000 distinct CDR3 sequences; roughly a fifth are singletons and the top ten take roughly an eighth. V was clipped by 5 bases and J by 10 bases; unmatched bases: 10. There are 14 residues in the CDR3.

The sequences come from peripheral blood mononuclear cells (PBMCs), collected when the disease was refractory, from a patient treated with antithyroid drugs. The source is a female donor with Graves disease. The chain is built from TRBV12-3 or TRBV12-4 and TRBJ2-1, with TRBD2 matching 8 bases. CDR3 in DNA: TGTGCCAGCAGTAAGACTAGCGAGGGCTGGGAGCAGTTCTTC. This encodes CASSKTSEGWEQFF.